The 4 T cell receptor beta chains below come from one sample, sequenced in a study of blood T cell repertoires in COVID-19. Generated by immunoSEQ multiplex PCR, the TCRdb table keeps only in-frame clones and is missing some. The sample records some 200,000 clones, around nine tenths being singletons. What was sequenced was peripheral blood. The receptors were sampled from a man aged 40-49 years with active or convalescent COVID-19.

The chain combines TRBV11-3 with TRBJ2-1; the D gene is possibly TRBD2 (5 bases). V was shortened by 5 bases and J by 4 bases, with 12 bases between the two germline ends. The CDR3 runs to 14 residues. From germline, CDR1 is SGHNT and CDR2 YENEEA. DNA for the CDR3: TGTGCCAGCAGCACGGACCGGGGATACAATGAGCAGTTCTTC. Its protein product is CASSTDRGYNEQFF.

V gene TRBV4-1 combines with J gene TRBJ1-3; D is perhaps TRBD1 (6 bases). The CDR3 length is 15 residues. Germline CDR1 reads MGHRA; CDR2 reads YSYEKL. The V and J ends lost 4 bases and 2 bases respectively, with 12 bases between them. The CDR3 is CASSPLAGAGNTIYF. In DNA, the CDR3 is TGCGCCAGCAGCCCACTCGCAGGGGCTGGAAACACCATATATTTT.

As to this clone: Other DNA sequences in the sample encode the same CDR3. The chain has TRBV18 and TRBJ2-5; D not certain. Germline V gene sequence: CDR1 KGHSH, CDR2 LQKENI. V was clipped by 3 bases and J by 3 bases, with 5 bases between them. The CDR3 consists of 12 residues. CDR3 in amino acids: CASSPGEETQYF. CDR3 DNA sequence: TGTGCCAGCTCACCGGGCGAAGAGACCCAGTACTTC.

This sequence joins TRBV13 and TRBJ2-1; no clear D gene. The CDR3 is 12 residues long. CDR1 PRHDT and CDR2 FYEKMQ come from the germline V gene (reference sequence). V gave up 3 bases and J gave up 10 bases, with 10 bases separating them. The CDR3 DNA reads TGTGCCAGCAGCTTCCCCCTCTTGGAGCAGTTCTTC. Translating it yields CASSFPLLEQFF.